The 30 T cell receptor beta chains in this list originate from one sample, sequenced in a study of blood T cell repertoires in COVID-19. TCRdb keeps only in-frame clones here, not all; method: immunoSEQ multiplex PCR. The sample consists of some 140,000 clones, approximately 85% of them appearing once. Input material: peripheral blood. The receptor source for this set is a human donor in a cohort sampled during active COVID-19.

This chain links TRBV6-1 with TRBJ2-6; a weak D match, TRBD2 (6 bases). The CDR3 loop spans 16 amino acids. In germline, CDR1 is MNHNS, CDR2 SASEGT. The V end was cut by 1 base, the J end by 1 base, with 8 bases between. The CDR3 protein is CASSEVGGSGANVLTF. DNA of the CDR3: TGTGCCAGCAGTGAAGTCGGGGGTTCTGGGGCCAACGTCCTGACTTTC.

The chain joins TRBV6-5 to TRBJ1-2; the match to TRBD1 covers 8 bases. V shed 9 bases and J 4 bases; nucleotides not matched to a gene: 4. The germline gives CDR1 MNHEY, CDR2 SVGAGI. The CDR3 sequence is 12 residues long. The CDR3 loop reads CASRTGIYGYTF. Here the CDR3 DNA reads TGTGCCAGTCGGACAGGGATCTATGGCTACACCTTC.

The chain joins TRBV4-3 to TRBJ2-3; TRBD2 aligns across 10 bases. From germline, CDR1 is LGHNA and CDR2 YSLEER. The V gene end was trimmed by 5 bases and the J gene end by 1 base; junction bases not matched to a gene: 6. The CDR3 totals 16 residues. The CDR3: CASSASLAGGTDTQYF. As DNA, the CDR3 is TGCGCCAGCAGCGCCAGCCTAGCGGGGGGCACAGATACGCAGTATTTT.

The J gene is TRBJ2-7, the V gene TRBV3-1 (or the pseudogene TRBV3-2), with 7 bases matching TRBD1. The CDR3 loop spans 14 amino acids. Germline loops: CDR1 LGHDT, CDR2 YNNKEL (reference sequence). J gave up 5 bases and V 3 bases, and 7 bases lay outside the gene matches. For the CDR3, the DNA is TGTGCCAGCAGCCACCGACAGGGTACGGACGAGCAGTACGTC. This codes for CASSHRQGTDEQYV.

J is TRBJ1-2 and V is TRBV4-3; TRBD1 agrees at 8 bases. J was trimmed by 5 bases and V by 4 bases; bases with no gene match: 12. The CDR3 totals 16 residues. The V gene's germline CDR1 is LGHNA and CDR2 YSLEER. The CDR3 loop is CASSRVFPGQDYGYTF. CDR3 nucleotides: TGCGCCAGCAGCCGAGTCTTTCCGGGACAGGATTATGGCTACACCTTC.

This clone was counted a single time. The V gene is TRBV19, the J gene TRBJ1-1; no reliable D call. The CDR3 has 11 residues. Germline CDR1 and CDR2: LNHDA and SQIVND (reference sequence). V was pared by 4 bases and J by 7 bases, with 7 bases between. DNA of the CDR3: TGTGCCAGTAGTACCCCCTATGAAGCTTTCTTT. It yields the protein CASSTPYEAFF.

The chain recombines TRBV5-6 with TRBJ1-1; no clear D gene. V was clipped by 4 bases and J by 0 bases, with 13 bases between them. This CDR3 is built from 15 residues. Germline V gene sequence: CDR1 SGHDT, CDR2 YYEEEE. Here the CDR3 DNA reads TGTGCCAGCAGCGGAGAGATTTCCCTGAACACTGAAGCTTTCTTT. Translating it yields CASSGEISLNTEAFF.

The chain uses TRBV30 and TRBJ2-2; 8 nucleotides line up with TRBD2. The junction had 6 bases not matched to a gene; V was cut back by 8 bases and J by 7 bases. There are 12 residues in the CDR3. Germline CDR1 and CDR2: GTSNPN and SVGIG (reference sequence). The CDR3 nucleotides read TGTGCCGAGGGACGGGAGGGCGGGGAGCTGTTTTTT. Protein product: CAEGREGGELFF.

The V gene is TRBV6-5, the J gene TRBJ2-1; maybe TRBD2 (5 bases). Germline V CDR1 and CDR2: MNHEY, SVGAGI. V shed 0 bases and J shed 13 bases, with 10 bases lying between them. The CDR3 contains 12 residues. The CDR3 bases are TGTGCCAGCAGTTACTCGTACGGGGTCCAGTTCTTC. It specifies CASSYSYGVQFF.

For the CDR3, the DNA is TGCGCCAGCAGCGCGGGACAGGGAGGTGGCTACACCTTC. This encodes CASSAGQGGGYTF. The V gene is TRBV4-3, the J gene TRBJ1-2; 9 bases are a match to TRBD1. Germline V gene sequence: CDR1 LGHNA, CDR2 YSLEER. CDR3 size: 13 residues. After removal of 5 bases from V and 7 bases from J, the junction contained 5 bases not matched to a gene.

V and J are TRBV5-1 and TRBJ2-1, with D hard to call. Germline V gene sequence: CDR1 SGHRS, CDR2 YFSETQ. This CDR3 has 11 residues. V lost 0 bases and J 9 bases, leaving 4 bases between the germline ends. CDR3 sequence: CASSLAFEQFF. The CDR3 DNA reads TGCGCCAGCAGCTTGGCCTTTGAGCAGTTCTTC.

The rearrangement uses TRBV12-5 and TRBJ1-1; TRBD1 is a possible D gene (6 bases). The CDR3 sequence is 13 residues long. Per germline, CDR1 LGHNT and CDR2 FRNRAP. V lost 6 bases, J lost 8 bases, and 16 bases lay in between. The CDR3 protein is CASGKDSFIEAFF. The CDR3 region has the DNA TGTGCTAGTGGAAAGGACAGCTTCATAGAAGCTTTCTTT.

The gene calls are TRBV6-1 and TRBJ2-1; TRBD2 matches 14 bases. The germline V gene encodes CDR1 MNHNS and CDR2 SASEGT. The CDR3 covers 16 residues. J was trimmed by 8 bases and V by 4 bases; bases with no gene match: 7. In DNA form, the CDR3 reads TGTGCCAGCAGTGTTTCCGGGACTAGCGGGAGCTATGAGCAGTTCTTC. Its protein product is CASSVSGTSGSYEQFF.

In its sample, this clone was seen a few times. The chain couples TRBV3-1 (or the pseudogene TRBV3-2) to TRBJ2-1, with TRBD2 identical over 13 bases. This CDR3 comprises 17 residues. From germline, CDR1 is LGHDT and CDR2 YNNKEL (reference sequence). V dropped 4 bases and J dropped 0; count of bases not matched to a gene: 3. The CDR3 sequence: CASSPRTSGSSYNEQFF. CDR3 DNA: TGTGCCAGCAGCCCAAGGACTAGCGGGAGCTCCTACAATGAGCAGTTCTTC.

The J gene is TRBJ1-1, the V gene TRBV5-5; TRBD1 matches at 8 bases. The germline V gene has CDR1 SGHKS and CDR2 YYEKEE (reference sequence). V lost 3 bases to trimming and J lost 0 bases; unmatched junction nucleotides: 4. CDR3 length: 15 amino acids. The CDR3 DNA reads TGTGCCAGCAGCTACGGGACAGGTATGAACACTGAAGCTTTCTTT. This sequence encodes CASSYGTGMNTEAFF.

As for this clone: Other DNA sequences of this sample code for an identical CDR3. The chain recombines TRBV29-1 with TRBJ2-2, with 11 positions matching TRBD1. This CDR3 is built from 12 residues. Looked up from germline, CDR1 is SQVTM and CDR2 is ANQGSEA. Unmatched junction bases numbered 0, after V lost 6 bases and J lost 6 bases. In DNA form, the CDR3 reads TGCAGCGTGGGACAGGGGGCCGGGGAGCTGTTTTTT. Amino acid sequence: CSVGQGAGELFF.

Ten or more counts support this clone. V gene TRBV7-9 combines with J gene TRBJ1-2, with no clear D. This CDR3 has 13 residues. With 4 bases removed from V and 8 bases from J, the gap between germline ends came to 14 bases. Germline V lookup: CDR1 SEHNR, CDR2 FQNEAQ (reference sequence). The CDR3 here is CASSSPGIRGYTF. DNA of the CDR3: TGTGCCAGCAGCTCGCCGGGAATTAGGGGCTACACCTTC.

The V and J genes are TRBV9 and TRBJ2-3; TRBD1 might be the D (5 bases). V was pared by 3 bases and J by 0 bases, with 11 bases between. Germline lookup yields CDR1 SGDLS and CDR2 YYNGEE. The CDR3 is 15 residues long. The CDR3, as DNA: TGTGCCAGCAGCGGGACACTCAAAAGCACAGATACGCAGTATTTT. Its translation is CASSGTLKSTDTQYF.

J is TRBJ2-5 and V is TRBV12-3 or TRBV12-4; tentatively, D is TRBD2 (6 bases). This CDR3 region has 13 residues. The ends were cut back, 3 bases at V and 3 bases at J, with 8 bases in the middle. The CDR3: CASSFGGEETQYF. The CDR3 DNA sequence: TGTGCCAGCAGTTTCGGAGGGGAAGAGACCCAGTACTTC.

V is TRBV6-5 and J is TRBJ1-2; TRBD1 matches 7 bases. With V trimmed by 6 bases and J by 3 bases, 10 bases remained unmatched. Germline CDR1 and CDR2: MNHEY and SVGAGI. CDR3 length: 15 residues. The chain's CDR3 is CASSDPGQGDYGYTF. The CDR3 region has the DNA TGTGCCAGCAGCGATCCCGGGCAGGGGGACTATGGCTACACCTTC.

This sequence joins TRBV27 and TRBJ2-3; a possible D gene is TRBD2 (5 bases). CDR1 is MNHEY, CDR2 SMNVEV, per germline (reference sequence). V was clipped by 3 bases and J by 0 bases, with 10 bases between them. The CDR3 totals 15 residues. The CDR3 reads CASSLDWASTDTQYF. The CDR3 bases are TGTGCCAGCAGTTTGGACTGGGCTAGCACAGATACGCAGTATTTT.

The rearrangement joins TRBV7-9 to TRBJ1-5, with D tentatively TRBD1 (5 bases). Germline V gene data show CDR1 as SEHNR and CDR2 as FQNEAQ (reference sequence). The CDR3 length is 14 residues. V dropped 0 bases and J dropped 2 bases, with 5 bases sitting between them. DNA for the CDR3: TGTGCCAGCAGCTTAGCAGGGGGCAATCAGCCCCAGCATTTT. This translates into CASSLAGGNQPQHF.

The chain couples TRBV6-1 to TRBJ1-6, with TRBD1 as a possible D gene (6 bases). V lost 3 bases to trimming and J lost 9 bases, with 9 bases between them. There are 13 residues in the CDR3. Germline V gene lookup returns CDR1 MNHNS and CDR2 SASEGT. The CDR3 spells CASSDTGISPLHF. The CDR3 DNA follows: TGTGCCAGCAGTGACACAGGGATTTCACCCCTCCACTTT.

This clone was seen only once. The rearrangement joins TRBV7-9 to TRBJ1-4, with D possibly TRBD1 on 5 matching bases. This CDR3 has 14 amino acids. In germline, CDR1 is SEHNR, CDR2 FQNEAQ (reference sequence). V lost 1 base to trimming and J lost 6 bases, with 9 bases between them. The CDR3 DNA sequence: TGTGCCAGCAGCTTAGGCAGGGCGGATGAAAAACTGTTTTTT. Its translation is CASSLGRADEKLFF.

Note on this clone: Other DNA sequences in this sample translate to the same CDR3. V and J are TRBV12-3 or TRBV12-4 and TRBJ1-2; TRBD1 is a possible D gene (5 bases). The CDR3 loop spans 12 amino acids. Trimming removed 3 bases from V and 8 bases from J, with 10 bases in between. In nucleotides, the CDR3 is TGTGCCAGCAGTTTTGGGGGGTACGGCTACACCTTC. Translated: CASSFGGYGYTF.

V usage is TRBV6-2 or TRBV6-3 and J usage is TRBJ1-1; D unclear. The CDR3 runs to 12 residues. Germline CDR1 is MNHEY and CDR2 is SVGEGT. Trimming pared 6 bases from V and 6 bases from J, leaving 11 bases between. CDR3 sequence: CASRPLYAEAFF. The CDR3 DNA reads as TGTGCCAGCAGGCCTCTCTATGCTGAAGCTTTCTTT.

This clone was seen a few times. The chain joins TRBV19 to TRBJ2-1; 16 positions agree with TRBD2. The CDR3 loop spans 17 amino acids. Germline V gene data show CDR1 as LNHDA and CDR2 as SQIVND (reference sequence). The trim removed 8 bases at V and 0 bases at J, leaving 4 bases unmatched. In DNA form, the CDR3 reads TGTGCCAGTTCGGGACTAGCGGGGGGGCTCTCCTACAATGAGCAGTTCTTC. It specifies CASSGLAGGLSYNEQFF. Together with reference TRBV19 and TRBJ2-1, the CDR3 gives the full variable domain: DGGITQSPKYLFRKEGQNVTLSCEQNLNHDAMYWYRQDPGQGLRLIYYSQIVNDFQKGDIAEGYSVSREKKESFPLTVTSAQKNPTAFYLCASSGLAGGLSYNEQFFGPGTRLTVL.

This chain joins TRBV2 and TRBJ2-1; 15 bases match TRBD2. V was pared by 8 bases and J by 5 bases, with 7 bases of the junction left unmatched. Germline lookup yields CDR1 SNHLY and CDR2 FYNNEI. The CDR3 sequence is 16 residues long. CDR3: CASAGTSGRPNNEQFF. CDR3 in DNA: TGTGCCAGCGCCGGGACTAGCGGGAGGCCCAACAATGAGCAGTTCTTC.

In this sample, this clone turned up a few times. The chain links TRBV10-1 to TRBJ1-5; the D is unclear. The CDR3 has 12 amino acids. Per germline, CDR1 WNHNN and CDR2 SYGVQD (reference sequence). V lost 5 bases and J 8 bases, leaving 10 bases between the germline ends. DNA for the CDR3: TGCGCCAGCAGTTCGTGGGCAGAGCCCCAGCATTTT. This gives the protein CASSSWAEPQHF.

V gene TRBV7-8 combines with J gene TRBJ1-4; D gene uncertain. Germline V CDR1 and CDR2: SGHVS, FQNEAQ. Trimming removed 2 bases from V and 7 bases from J, with 20 bases in between. The CDR3 totals 17 residues. CDR3 nucleotide sequence: TGTGCCAGCAGCTTACCCCCCTCCGGGTCCCGGTTTGAAAAACTGTTTTTT. Encoded protein: CASSLPPSGSRFEKLFF.